This T cell receptor (beta chain) was sequenced during a study of metastatic and nonmetastatic thyroid tumors. From the PCR reads, TCRdb re-called clones with MiXCR. The sample holds more than 12,000 clones, approximately 19% seen once. Each patient came to thyroid surgery without any prior treatment (of any kind). This TCR came from a female donor with papillary thyroid cancer or a benign thyroid nodule (not recorded which). Some clones in this sample may be carry-over from other donors' samples. The sample comprised blood.

This CDR3 reads CASSQDGTVMYEQYF. CDR3 sequence (DNA): TGCGCCAGCAGCCAAGATGGCACAGTGATGTACGAGCAGTACTTC. V gene TRBV4-3 combines with J gene TRBJ2-7; D call uncertain. Germline CDR1 is LGHNA and CDR2 is YSLEER. The CDR3 runs 15 residues. V lost 0 bases and J 4 bases, leaving 13 bases between the germline ends.